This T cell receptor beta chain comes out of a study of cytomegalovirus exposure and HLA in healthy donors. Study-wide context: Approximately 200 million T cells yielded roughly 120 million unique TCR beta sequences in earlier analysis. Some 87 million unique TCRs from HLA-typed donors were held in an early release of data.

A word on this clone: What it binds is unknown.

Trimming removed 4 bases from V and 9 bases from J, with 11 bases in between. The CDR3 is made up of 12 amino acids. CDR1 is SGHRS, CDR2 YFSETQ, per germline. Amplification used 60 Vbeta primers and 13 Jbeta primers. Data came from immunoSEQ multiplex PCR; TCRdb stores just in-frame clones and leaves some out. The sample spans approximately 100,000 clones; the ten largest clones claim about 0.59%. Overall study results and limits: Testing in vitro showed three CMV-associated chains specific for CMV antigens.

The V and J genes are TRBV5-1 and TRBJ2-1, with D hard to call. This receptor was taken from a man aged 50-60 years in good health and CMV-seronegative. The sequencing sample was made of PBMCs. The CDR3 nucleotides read TGCGCCAGCAGCCCGATGCACGGTGAGCAGTTCTTC. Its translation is CASSPMHGEQFF.